A selection of T cell receptor beta chains follows, all from one sample in a study of blood T cell repertoires in COVID-19. Sequenced by immunoSEQ multiplex PCR; TCRdb stores in-frame clones only, minus some. The sample holds 85,000 to 120,000 clones, 84% seen once. Specimen: peripheral blood. These receptor sequences come from a man aged 35-49 years with active or convalescent COVID-19. Both conserved end residues are part of each CDR3. Clone size, where shown, is once, few, many, or a class for clones that have expanded.

CDR3aa | v_gene | abundance | j_gene
CASSESVLLEETQYF | TRBV25-1 | NA | TRBJ2-5
CASSPRTGWTGELFF | TRBV18 | NA | TRBJ2-2
CASSNQGRETQYF | TRBV12-3/TRBV12-4 | NA | TRBJ2-5
CASSQDHPLNTQYF | TRBV3-1/TRBV3-2 | NA | TRBJ2-3
CASSAAGHYGYTF | TRBV9 | NA | TRBJ1-2
CASSLAKGGDEQFF | TRBV5-1 | NA | TRBJ2-1
CASSPSVGLAGAFSYNEQFF | TRBV10-1 | NA | TRBJ2-1
CATSREPGKTNEKLFF | TRBV15 | NA | TRBJ1-4
CASSADSQYQPQHF | TRBV9 | few | TRBJ1-5
CASSVTGLGEQYF | TRBV9 | NA | TRBJ2-7
CASSRKGGSTNTGELFF | TRBV7-6 | NA | TRBJ2-2
CATSESQANYGYTF | TRBV6-5 | NA | TRBJ1-2
CASSYGMAGETQYF | TRBV6-5 | NA | TRBJ2-5
CAWSIRSVESQYF | TRBV30 | NA | TRBJ2-5
CAAGSGGVTYEQYF | TRBV6-5 | NA | TRBJ2-7
CASRGTDTGELFF | TRBV2 | NA | TRBJ2-2
CASTPPGGGSYEQYF | TRBV6-5 | NA | TRBJ2-7
CASSPGLAEISYEQYF | TRBV18 | NA | TRBJ2-7
CARKFEQGVEQFF | TRBV10-1 | NA | TRBJ2-1